Listed here are 30 T cell receptor beta chains from one sample, sequenced in a study of blood T cell repertoires in COVID-19. Profiling relied on immunoSEQ multiplex PCR, and the TCRdb table lists in-frame clones only, not all of them. Among approximately 280,000 clones listed, 86% were seen once. The specimen sequenced was peripheral blood. The receptors were gathered from a woman in her twenties or thirties who had recovered from COVID-19.

This chain connects TRBV5-1 to TRBJ2-7; TRBD1 might be the D (5 bases). Germline CDR1 SGHRS, CDR2 YFSETQ. Trimming cost V 4 bases and J 7 bases, with 21 bases left between them. The CDR3 has 15 residues. The chain's CDR3 is CASSHYPDNTREQYF. CDR3 DNA: TGCGCCAGCAGCCACTACCCGGACAACACGAGAGAGCAGTACTTC.

The V call is TRBV6-6, the J call TRBJ2-7; 7 bases fit TRBD1. The CDR3 covers 17 residues. V shed 6 bases and J 3 bases; nucleotides not matched to a gene: 17. The germline V gene encodes CDR1 MNHNY and CDR2 SVGAGI (reference sequence). Written as DNA, the CDR3 is TGTGCCAGCAGGCGAGGACAGGCTACCGCCCGAAACTACGAGCAGTACTTC. Amino acid sequence: CASRRGQATARNYEQYF.

The J gene is TRBJ2-3, the V gene TRBV7-9; TRBD2 aligns across 7 bases. The CDR3 extends over 17 amino acids. Trimming removed 5 bases from V and 6 bases from J; junction bases left unmatched: 17. Germline V gives CDR1 SEHNR, CDR2 FQNEAQ (reference sequence). CDR3 bases: TGTGCCAGCAGCCCTGGGGTCGGCGCGGGGGTACCTGATACGCAGTATTTT. Encoded protein: CASSPGVGAGVPDTQYF.

The V and J genes are TRBV9 and TRBJ1-2; 7 bases agree with TRBD1. Per germline, CDR1 SGDLS and CDR2 YYNGEE. The CDR3 has 15 amino acids. V was clipped by 4 bases and J by 5 bases; unmatched bases: 11. The chain's CDR3 is CASSPTGTALYGYTF. The CDR3 nucleotides are TGTGCCAGCAGCCCCACCGGGACAGCCTTATATGGCTACACCTTC. Based on the CDR3 plus reference TRBV9 and TRBJ1-2, the full variable domain is DSGVTQTPKHLITATGQRVTLRCSPRSGDLSVYWYQQSLDQGLQFLIQYYNGEERAKGNILERFSAQQFPDLHSELNLSSLELGDSALYFCASSPTGTALYGYTFGSGTRLTVV.

For the CDR3, the DNA is TGTGCCAGCAGCCCCGGGACTAGCGGGGGTAGACGTGGCGAGCAGTTCTTC. Translating gives CASSPGTSGGRRGEQFF. This chain links TRBV3-1 (or the pseudogene TRBV3-2) with TRBJ2-1; 14 bases match TRBD2. The CDR3 is 17 amino acids. The germline V gene has CDR1 LGHDT and CDR2 YNNKEL (reference sequence). V shed 4 bases, J shed 10 bases, and the junction held 12 bases outside the gene matches.

The chain employs TRBV6-5 and TRBJ2-7; D gene unclear. The CDR3 extends over 14 amino acids. The germline V and J ends were trimmed by 2 bases and 0 bases, with 8 bases remaining between them. The germline gives CDR1 MNHEY, CDR2 SVGAGI. For the CDR3, the DNA is TGTGCCAGCAGTTACGGCACTACCTCCTACGAGCAGTACTTC. The encoded protein is CASSYGTTSYEQYF.

The chain uses TRBV28 and TRBJ2-7; TRBD1 agrees at 10 bases. Germline trimming cut 6 bases from V and 5 bases from J; bases unmatched to any gene: 7. This CDR3 contains 14 residues. CDR1 is MDHEN, CDR2 SYDVKM, per germline. This CDR3 reads CASRIGTGVNEQYF. CDR3 bases: TGTGCCAGCAGAATCGGGACAGGGGTAAACGAGCAGTACTTC. Full variable domain (outside the CDR3, taken from reference TRBV28 and TRBJ2-7): DVKVTQSSRYLVKRTGEKVFLECVQDMDHENMFWYRQDPGLGLRLIYFSYDVKMKEKGDIPEGYSVSREKKERFSLILESASTNQTSMYLCASRIGTGVNEQYFGPGTRLTVT.

The chain has TRBV4-1 and TRBJ2-7; D is possibly TRBD2 (5 bases). CDR3 length equals 14 residues. With 5 bases removed from V and 3 bases from J, the gap between germline ends came to 14 bases. CDR1 and CDR2 (germline): MGHRA, YSYEKL. The CDR3 reads CASSYSWGDYEQYF. DNA of the CDR3: TGCGCCAGCAGCTATTCATGGGGAGACTACGAGCAGTACTTC.

V gene TRBV7-9 combines with J gene TRBJ1-4, with 7 bases lining up with TRBD1. V lost 5 bases to trimming and J lost 7 bases; unmatched junction nucleotides: 1. CDR3 size: 12 residues. The V gene's germline CDR1 is SEHNR and CDR2 FQNEAQ (reference sequence). CDR3 in DNA: TGTGCCAGCAGCGGGGACAGTGAAAAACTGTTTTTT. Its protein is CASSGDSEKLFF.

DNA of the CDR3: TGTGCCAGCAGCCTAGGGACAGGGGCTTTCAATGAGCAGTTCTTC. Translating gives CASSLGTGAFNEQFF. This sequence joins TRBV9 and TRBJ2-1; TRBD1 matches at 10 bases. With 4 bases clipped from V and 6 bases from J, the junction kept 7 bases outside the gene matches. CDR1 is SGDLS and CDR2 is YYNGEE in the germline V gene. The CDR3 totals 15 residues.

On this clone itself: Within the sample, other DNA sequences also encode this same CDR3. This chain links TRBV7-9 with TRBJ2-7, with 7 bases that match TRBD2. V dropped 5 bases and J dropped 4; count of bases not matched to a gene: 5. Per the germline V gene, CDR1 is SEHNR and CDR2 is FQNEAQ (reference sequence). The CDR3 runs 13 residues. CDR3: CASSPGGSYEQYF. The CDR3 DNA follows: TGTGCCAGCAGCCCGGGGGGATCGTACGAGCAGTACTTC.

This CDR3 is CASSQGQGENTEAFF. As DNA, the CDR3 is TGCGCCAGCAGTCAAGGGCAGGGCGAGAACACTGAAGCTTTCTTT. The V call is TRBV10-2, the J call TRBJ1-1, with a tentative D call TRBD1 (5 bases). The CDR3 loop spans 15 amino acids. Germline CDR1 is WSHSY and CDR2 is SAAADI. The V end was cut by 5 bases, the J end by 1 base, with 14 bases between.

The CDR3 region has the DNA TGTGCCAGTTATCGCCTCGGTGAGAACACTGAAGCTTTCTTT. Translated, it gives CASYRLGENTEAFF. The chain joins TRBV19 to TRBJ1-1; D is unclear. The germline gives CDR1 LNHDA, CDR2 SQIVND (reference sequence). V was cut by 8 bases and J by 1 base, with 14 bases left in between. The CDR3 extends over 14 amino acids.

The chain has TRBV30 and TRBJ2-7, with 7 nucleotides matching TRBD1. The CDR3 length is 13 residues. CDR1 and CDR2 from the germline V gene are GTSNPN and SVGIG (reference sequence). J was trimmed by 3 bases and V by 5 bases; bases with no gene match: 7. The CDR3 reads CAWDEGQSYEQYF. The CDR3 coding sequence is TGTGCCTGGGATGAGGGACAGAGCTACGAGCAGTACTTC.

The genes are TRBV6-5 and TRBJ2-7; no definite D call. CDR3 length: 13 amino acids. Trimming removed 6 bases at V and 5 bases at J, with 14 bases between. CDR1 is MNHEY and CDR2 is SVGAGI in the germline V gene. The CDR3 DNA reads as TGTGCCAGCAGCCGAACAGTAGTCCACGAGCAGTACTTC. It encodes CASSRTVVHEQYF.

The J gene is TRBJ1-2, the V gene TRBV5-1; TRBD1 aligns across 10 bases. V lost 7 bases to trimming and J lost 8 bases; unmatched junction nucleotides: 11. From germline, CDR1 is SGHRS and CDR2 YFSETQ. CDR3 length: 14 amino acids. CDR3 in DNA: TGCGCCAGCCGCTATGGGACAGGGGCCGCCGGCTACACCTTC. Its translation: CASRYGTGAAGYTF.

V is TRBV6-5 and J is TRBJ2-4; 7 bases fit TRBD2. Germline V CDR1 and CDR2: MNHEY, SVGAGI. V lost 6 bases and J lost 3; bases outside the gene matches: 8. The CDR3 spans 15 residues. The CDR3 nucleotides are TGTGCCAGCAGCATAACAAAGCGGGGCAAAAACATTCAGTACTTC. This encodes CASSITKRGKNIQYF.

This clone has more than one count but fewer than ten. The chain links TRBV3-1 (or the pseudogene TRBV3-2) to TRBJ2-3; 9 nucleotides agree with TRBD1. V shed 5 bases, J shed 2 bases, and the junction held 5 bases outside the gene matches. Per germline, CDR1 LGHDT and CDR2 YNNKEL (reference sequence). This CDR3 spans 15 amino acids. The CDR3 here is CASSYRDRDTDTQYF. The CDR3, as DNA: TGTGCCAGCAGCTACCGGGACAGGGACACAGATACGCAGTATTTT.

Only a few counts were recorded for this clone. In nucleotides, the CDR3 is TGTGCCAGCGGGGCTGATGGCACAGATACGCAGTATTTT. Protein sequence: CASGADGTDTQYF. The chain couples TRBV6-5 to TRBJ2-3; D might be TRBD1 (5 bases). Germline CDR1 is MNHEY and CDR2 is SVGAGI. Deletions cut 8 bases from V and 1 base from J, with 10 bases between. This CDR3 has 13 amino acids.

The rearrangement links TRBV5-1 to TRBJ2-7; the D gene is possibly TRBD1 (6 bases). The CDR3 loop spans 15 amino acids. The V gene lost 0 bases and the J gene lost 3 bases, with 13 bases spanning the gap. Germline CDR1 reads SGHRS; CDR2 reads YFSETQ. CDR3 amino acids: CASSLEPDSVYEQYF. The CDR3 region has the DNA TGCGCCAGCAGCTTGGAACCGGACAGCGTCTACGAGCAGTACTTC. The whole variable domain, remainder taken from reference TRBV5-1 and TRBJ2-7, is KAGVTQTPRYLIKTRGQQVTLSCSPISGHRSVSWYQQTPGQGLQFLFEYFSETQRNKGNFPGRFSGRQFSNSRSEMNVSTLELGDSALYLCASSLEPDSVYEQYFGPGTRLTVT.

The V call is TRBV29-1, the J call TRBJ2-1, with D maybe TRBD1 (5 bases). Trimming cost V 6 bases and J 0 bases, with 18 bases left between them. The CDR3 runs 16 residues. CDR1 is SQVTM and CDR2 is ANQGSEA in the germline V gene. The DNA for the CDR3 is TGCAGCGTCCTCAGGGTAACCCTCTCCTCCTACAATGAGCAGTTCTTC. This translates into CSVLRVTLSSYNEQFF.

This clone was detected a few times. V gene TRBV30 combines with J gene TRBJ2-7, with D unclear. Trimming took off 2 bases at V and 2 bases at J, with 10 bases between the two ends. Germline lookup yields CDR1 GTSNPN and CDR2 SVGIG (reference sequence). CDR3 size: 13 residues. CDR3 coding DNA: TGTGCCTGGAGTCGTGGAGAAACCTACGAGCAGTACTTC. As protein: CAWSRGETYEQYF.

This clone was seen only once. This chain connects TRBV29-1 to TRBJ1-2, with a weak D call TRBD1 (6 bases). This CDR3 comprises 20 residues. CDR1 is SQVTM and CDR2 is ANQGSEA in the germline V gene. Trimming cost V 8 bases and J 2 bases, with 36 bases left between them. In DNA, the CDR3 is TGCAGCCTCGTGCCCGGGACACACAATAGGGGCTACACCACAAACTATGGCTACACCTTC. Translation: CSLVPGTHNRGYTTNYGYTF.

In this sample, this clone turned up once. V is TRBV7-3 and J is TRBJ1-2, with D tentatively TRBD1 (6 bases). V lost 5 bases and J 7 bases, leaving 14 bases between the germline ends. Germline-derived CDR1 and CDR2 are SGHTA and FQGTGA. The CDR3 is 13 amino acids. The CDR3 spells CASSLQGRGGYTF. The CDR3 coding sequence is TGTGCCAGCAGCCTCCAGGGGCGAGGTGGCTACACCTTC.

This clone is judged medium-sized (0.01 to 0.1%). This chain uses TRBV2 with TRBJ2-3; D possibly corresponds to TRBD2 (5 bases). This CDR3 contains 14 residues. The ends were cut back, 2 bases at V and 6 bases at J, with 12 bases in the middle. The germline gives CDR1 SNHLY, CDR2 FYNNEI. The CDR3: CASSEYEGLDTQYF. In nucleotides, the CDR3 is TGTGCCAGCAGTGAATATGAGGGCCTGGATACGCAGTATTTT.

The chain has TRBV6-1 and TRBJ1-2, with 9 bases identical to TRBD1. Germline CDR1 and CDR2: MNHNS and SASEGT. Unmatched junction bases numbered 7, after V lost 1 base and J lost 4 bases. The CDR3 runs to 16 residues. In DNA, the CDR3 is TGTGCCAGCAGTGAAGGGACACCGGGACAGGGCTATGGCTACACCTTC. It specifies CASSEGTPGQGYGYTF.

V is TRBV29-1 and J is TRBJ2-4, with D possibly matching TRBD1 (6 bases). The CDR3 has 12 amino acids. Germline-derived CDR1 and CDR2 are SQVTM and ANQGSEA. V was pared by 6 bases and J by 6 bases, with 12 bases between. This CDR3 reads CSVYRDPNIQYF. In nucleotides, the CDR3 is TGCAGCGTGTACAGGGACCCAAACATTCAGTACTTC.

The chain joins TRBV4-1 to TRBJ2-1; the match to TRBD2 covers 8 bases. This CDR3 has 17 residues. The V segment lost 0 bases and the J segment 9 bases; nucleotides outside the gene matches: 13. Germline CDR1 is MGHRA and CDR2 is YSYEKL. The CDR3 sequence is CASSQDQGSGAPGEQFF. As DNA, the CDR3 is TGCGCCAGCAGCCAAGATCAGGGTAGCGGGGCACCGGGTGAGCAGTTCTTC.

This chain uses TRBV6-1 with TRBJ1-5, with 7 bases fitting TRBD1. CDR3 length: 15 residues. With 3 bases clipped from V and 6 bases from J, the junction kept 8 bases outside the gene matches. Per germline, CDR1 MNHNS and CDR2 SASEGT. This chain's CDR3 is CASSDLPDRFQPQHF. DNA of the CDR3: TGTGCCAGCAGTGATTTGCCGGACAGGTTTCAGCCCCAGCATTTT.

This sequence joins TRBV5-1 and TRBJ2-7, with TRBD2 identical over 8 bases. V dropped 4 bases and J dropped 0; count of bases not matched to a gene: 3. The germline gives CDR1 SGHRS, CDR2 YFSETQ. The CDR3 has 14 residues. CDR3 coding DNA: TGCGCCAGCAGCCCGGGGGGGGACTCCTACGAGCAGTACTTC. It translates to CASSPGGDSYEQYF. The complete variable domain, with remaining parts taken from reference TRBV5-1 and TRBJ2-7, reads KAGVTQTPRYLIKTRGQQVTLSCSPISGHRSVSWYQQTPGQGLQFLFEYFSETQRNKGNFPGRFSGRQFSNSRSEMNVSTLELGDSALYLCASSPGGDSYEQYFGPGTRLTVT.